This TCR beta chain was sequenced during a study of blood T cell repertoires in COVID-19. As for the study in general: Researchers got acute and convalescent COVID-19 samples from the United States, Italy and Spain. The analysed material was cDNA or gDNA that came from T cells, B-cell-depleted T cells, or PBMCs.

Per the study methods: From reference gene primer amplification, estimates of nucleated cell counts were derived. Using immunoSEQ multiplex PCR, the repertoire was profiled, and TCRdb retains in-frame clones only, with some absent. The V and J calls and the clone size are those of that table, but D and trimming were determined from the DNA. The sample comprises under 200,000 clones, roughly nine tenths of which are singletons, and about 2% rests with the top ten. CDR3 length: 14 residues. V lost 11 bases, J lost 0 bases, and 15 bases lay in between. Germline V gene data show CDR1 as MDHEN and CDR2 as SYDVKM.

This chain connects TRBV28 to TRBJ2-3, with a possible D match to TRBD1 (5 bases). The receptor was isolated from a man in his 70s with active or convalescent COVID-19. The material sequenced was peripheral blood. The CDR3 region is CAGASFSSTDTQYF. Here the CDR3 DNA reads TGTGCCGGGGCGAGTTTTTCTAGCACAGATACGCAGTATTTT.